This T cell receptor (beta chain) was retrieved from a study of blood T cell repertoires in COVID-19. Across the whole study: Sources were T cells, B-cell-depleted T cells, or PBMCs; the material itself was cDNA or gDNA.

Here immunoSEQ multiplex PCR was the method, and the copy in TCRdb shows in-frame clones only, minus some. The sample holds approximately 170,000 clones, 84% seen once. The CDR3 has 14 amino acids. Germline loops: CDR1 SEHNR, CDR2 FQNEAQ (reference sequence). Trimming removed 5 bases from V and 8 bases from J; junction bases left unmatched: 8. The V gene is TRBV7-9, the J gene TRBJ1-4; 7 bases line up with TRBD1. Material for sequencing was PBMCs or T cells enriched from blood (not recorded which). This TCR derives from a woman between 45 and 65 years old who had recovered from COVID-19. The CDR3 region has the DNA TGTGCCAGCAGCCAAGGACAGGCGGGGGAAAAACTGTTTTTT. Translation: CASSQGQAGEKLFF.